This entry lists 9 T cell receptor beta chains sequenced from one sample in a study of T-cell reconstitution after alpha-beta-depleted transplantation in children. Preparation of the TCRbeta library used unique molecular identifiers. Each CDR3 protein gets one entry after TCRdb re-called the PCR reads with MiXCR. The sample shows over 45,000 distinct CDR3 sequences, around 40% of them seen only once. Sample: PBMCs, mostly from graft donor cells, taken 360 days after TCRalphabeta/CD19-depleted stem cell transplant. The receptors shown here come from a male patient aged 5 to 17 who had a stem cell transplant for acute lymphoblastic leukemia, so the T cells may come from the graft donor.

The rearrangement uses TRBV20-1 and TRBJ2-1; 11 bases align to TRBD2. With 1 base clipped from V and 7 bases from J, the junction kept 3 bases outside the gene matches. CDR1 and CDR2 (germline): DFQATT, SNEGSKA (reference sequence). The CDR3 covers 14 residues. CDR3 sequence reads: CSARGLAGSNEQFF. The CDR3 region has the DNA TGCAGTGCTAGAGGACTAGCGGGATCTAATGAGCAGTTCTTC.

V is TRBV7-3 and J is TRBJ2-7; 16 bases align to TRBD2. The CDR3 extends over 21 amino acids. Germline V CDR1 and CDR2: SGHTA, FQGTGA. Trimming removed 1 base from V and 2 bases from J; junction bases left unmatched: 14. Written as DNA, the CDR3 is TGTGCCAGCAGCTTAAGGGGAGGTCCGGGACTAGCGGGAGGGCAACCCTACGAGCAGTACTTC. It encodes CASSLRGGPGLAGGQPYEQYF.

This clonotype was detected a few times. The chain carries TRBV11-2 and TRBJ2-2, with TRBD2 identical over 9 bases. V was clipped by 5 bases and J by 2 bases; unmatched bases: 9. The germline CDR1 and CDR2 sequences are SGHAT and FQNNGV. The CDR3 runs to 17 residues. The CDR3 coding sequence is TGTGCCAGCAGCCCCGACCCGGGACTAGCAAACACCGGGGAGCTGTTTTTT. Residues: CASSPDPGLANTGELFF.

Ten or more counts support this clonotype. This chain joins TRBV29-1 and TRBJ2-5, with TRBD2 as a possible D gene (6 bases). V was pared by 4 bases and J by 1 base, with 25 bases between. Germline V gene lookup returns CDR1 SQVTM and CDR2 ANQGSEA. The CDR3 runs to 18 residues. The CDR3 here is CSVGQMAGTGDFQETQYF. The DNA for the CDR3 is TGCAGCGTTGGACAAATGGCCGGGACGGGGGACTTCCAAGAGACCCAGTACTTC.

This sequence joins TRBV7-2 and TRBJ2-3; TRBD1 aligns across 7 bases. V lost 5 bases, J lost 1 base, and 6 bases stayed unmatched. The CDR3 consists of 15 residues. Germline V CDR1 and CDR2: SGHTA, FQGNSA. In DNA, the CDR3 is TGTGCCAGCAGCGCACAGGGGCCCCGCACAGATACGCAGTATTTT. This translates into CASSAQGPRTDTQYF.

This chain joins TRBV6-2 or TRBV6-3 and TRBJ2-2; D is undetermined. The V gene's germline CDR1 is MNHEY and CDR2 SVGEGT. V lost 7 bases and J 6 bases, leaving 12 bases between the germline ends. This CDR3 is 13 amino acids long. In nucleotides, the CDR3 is TGTGCCAGCATCTCTTCCAGCGCCGGGGAGCTGTTTTTT. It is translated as CASISSSAGELFF.

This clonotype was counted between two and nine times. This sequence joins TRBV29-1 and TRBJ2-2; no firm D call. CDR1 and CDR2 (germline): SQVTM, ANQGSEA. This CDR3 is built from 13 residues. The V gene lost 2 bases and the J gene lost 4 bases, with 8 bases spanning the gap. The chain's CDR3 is CSVEWAITGELFF. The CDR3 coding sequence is TGCAGCGTTGAATGGGCCATCACCGGGGAGCTGTTTTTT.

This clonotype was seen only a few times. Here the CDR3 DNA reads TGTGCCAGCAGTTTCGGGGGATCAGATACGCAGTATTTT. This codes for CASSFGGSDTQYF. This chain connects TRBV27 to TRBJ2-3; D is possibly TRBD2 (6 bases). Germline V CDR1 and CDR2: MNHEY, SMNVEV (reference sequence). Trimming cost V 3 bases and J 4 bases, with 8 bases left between them. The CDR3 loop spans 13 amino acids.

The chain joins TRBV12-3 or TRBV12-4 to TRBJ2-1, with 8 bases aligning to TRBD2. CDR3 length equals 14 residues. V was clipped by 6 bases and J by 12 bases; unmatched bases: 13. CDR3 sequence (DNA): TGTGCCAGCAGCGAGCGGGGGAACTTCATCGCGCAGTTCTTC. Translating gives CASSERGNFIAQFF.